The clone carrying this T cell receptor beta chain was observed a few times. Its antigen remains unknown. The record originates from a study of response to subunit inactivated influenza vaccine. The V and J ends lost 3 bases and 0 bases respectively, with 9 bases between them. This CDR3 contains 15 residues. The germline CDR1 and CDR2 sequences are SGHVS and FNYEAQ. One entry per CDR3 protein, called by TCRdb with MiXCR from the RT-PCR reads. This sample has about 780,000 distinct CDR3 sequences, with about 18% found just once. Study conclusions and caveats: Few new T cells, the authors suggested, are recruited by each seasonal influenza vaccination.

The sequence came from a man between 45 and 60 years old who received an inactivated influenza vaccine. The sequences come from PBMCs from blood, collected about 5 days after vaccination. V usage is TRBV7-6 and J usage is TRBJ1-5; D ambiguous. The DNA for the CDR3 is TGTGCCAGCAGCTTCGGGGTTGATAGCAATCAGCCCCAGCATTTT. Its translation: CASSFGVDSNQPQHF.